The 8 T cell receptor beta chains presented below share a single source sample, sequenced in a study of PD-1 blockade in classical Hodgkin lymphoma. Clones were read by immunoSEQ multiplex PCR, and TCRdb kept only the in-frame ones, dropping some. The table shows around 45,000 clones, with around 78% occurring only once. The time point here: cycle 4 day 1 (C4D1), after around six weeks of nivolumab. Brentuximab vedotin exposure varied among the patients, all of whom had relapsed after autologous stem cell transplantation. The sequencing here drew on peripheral blood mononuclear cells (PBMCs), taken before the fourth cycle of nivolumab. The receptors derive from a human donor with classical Hodgkin lymphoma.

The chain employs TRBV7-8 and TRBJ1-1, with 9 bases matching TRBD1. This CDR3 contains 16 residues. V gave up 5 bases and J gave up 1 base; unmatched junction bases: 8. Germline V gives CDR1 SGHVS, CDR2 FQNEAQ. The CDR3 loop reads CASSPTRDRENTEAFF. The CDR3 DNA reads as TGTGCCAGCAGCCCGACCCGGGACAGGGAGAACACTGAAGCTTTCTTT.

The chain is built from TRBV19 and TRBJ1-5, with D uncertain. The CDR3 extends over 14 amino acids. The ends were cut back, 4 bases at V and 0 bases at J, with 7 bases in the middle. In germline, CDR1 is LNHDA, CDR2 SQIVND (reference sequence). The CDR3 DNA follows: TGTGCCAGTAGTAGGCGGAATAGCAATCAGCCCCAGCATTTT. This translates into CASSRRNSNQPQHF.

This chain uses TRBV19 with TRBJ2-2; 10 bases agree with TRBD1. Germline loops: CDR1 LNHDA, CDR2 SQIVND (reference sequence). J gave up 2 bases and V 5 bases, and 5 bases lay outside the gene matches. The CDR3 has 16 residues. The CDR3 DNA reads TGTGCCAGTAGTCCATGGACAGGGGGAAACACCGGGGAGCTGTTTTTT. Its translation: CASSPWTGGNTGELFF.

The count of this clone is one. The J gene is TRBJ2-3, the V gene TRBV5-1, with D perhaps matching TRBD2 (6 bases). The germline gives CDR1 SGHRS, CDR2 YFSETQ. V was clipped by 0 bases and J by 2 bases, with 13 bases between them. CDR3 length equals 16 residues. As DNA, the CDR3 is TGCGCCAGCAGCTTGGTCGGCGGGACCGCCACAGATACGCAGTATTTT. It translates to CASSLVGGTATDTQYF.

The CDR3 nucleotides read TGTGCCAGCAGCGTATGGGCCGCGGACGAAAAACTGTTTTTT. It specifies CASSVWAADEKLFF. The chain couples TRBV9 to TRBJ1-4; D is ambiguous. The CDR3 totals 14 residues. The V end was cut by 1 base, the J end by 8 bases, with 12 bases between. The germline CDR1 and CDR2 sequences are SGDLS and YYNGEE.

The chain employs TRBV18 and TRBJ2-5; 9 bases align to TRBD1. This CDR3 has 14 residues. J lost 2 bases, V lost 6 bases, and 4 bases had no gene match. Germline CDR1 and CDR2: KGHSH and LQKENI. This chain's CDR3 is CASSPGTGQETQYF. The CDR3 nucleotides read TGTGCCAGCTCGCCCGGGACAGGGCAAGAGACCCAGTACTTC.

This clone was seen a few times. The J gene is TRBJ2-2, the V gene TRBV7-2; D gene ambiguous. V was shortened by 0 bases and J by 8 bases, with 13 bases between the two germline ends. The V gene's germline CDR1 is SGHTA and CDR2 FQGNSA. The CDR3 has 15 residues. Written as DNA, the CDR3 is TGTGCCAGCAGCTTAGCCGCGGTTCAGGTTGGGGAGCTGTTTTTT. Protein sequence: CASSLAAVQVGELFF.

The J gene is TRBJ2-3, the V gene TRBV9, with D uncertain. Germline CDR1 is SGDLS and CDR2 is YYNGEE. The CDR3 has 13 amino acids. V was cut by 6 bases and J by 3 bases, with 11 bases left in between. The CDR3 sequence is CASTTTLTDTQYF. DNA for the CDR3: TGTGCCAGCACTACCACCTTAACAGATACGCAGTATTTT.